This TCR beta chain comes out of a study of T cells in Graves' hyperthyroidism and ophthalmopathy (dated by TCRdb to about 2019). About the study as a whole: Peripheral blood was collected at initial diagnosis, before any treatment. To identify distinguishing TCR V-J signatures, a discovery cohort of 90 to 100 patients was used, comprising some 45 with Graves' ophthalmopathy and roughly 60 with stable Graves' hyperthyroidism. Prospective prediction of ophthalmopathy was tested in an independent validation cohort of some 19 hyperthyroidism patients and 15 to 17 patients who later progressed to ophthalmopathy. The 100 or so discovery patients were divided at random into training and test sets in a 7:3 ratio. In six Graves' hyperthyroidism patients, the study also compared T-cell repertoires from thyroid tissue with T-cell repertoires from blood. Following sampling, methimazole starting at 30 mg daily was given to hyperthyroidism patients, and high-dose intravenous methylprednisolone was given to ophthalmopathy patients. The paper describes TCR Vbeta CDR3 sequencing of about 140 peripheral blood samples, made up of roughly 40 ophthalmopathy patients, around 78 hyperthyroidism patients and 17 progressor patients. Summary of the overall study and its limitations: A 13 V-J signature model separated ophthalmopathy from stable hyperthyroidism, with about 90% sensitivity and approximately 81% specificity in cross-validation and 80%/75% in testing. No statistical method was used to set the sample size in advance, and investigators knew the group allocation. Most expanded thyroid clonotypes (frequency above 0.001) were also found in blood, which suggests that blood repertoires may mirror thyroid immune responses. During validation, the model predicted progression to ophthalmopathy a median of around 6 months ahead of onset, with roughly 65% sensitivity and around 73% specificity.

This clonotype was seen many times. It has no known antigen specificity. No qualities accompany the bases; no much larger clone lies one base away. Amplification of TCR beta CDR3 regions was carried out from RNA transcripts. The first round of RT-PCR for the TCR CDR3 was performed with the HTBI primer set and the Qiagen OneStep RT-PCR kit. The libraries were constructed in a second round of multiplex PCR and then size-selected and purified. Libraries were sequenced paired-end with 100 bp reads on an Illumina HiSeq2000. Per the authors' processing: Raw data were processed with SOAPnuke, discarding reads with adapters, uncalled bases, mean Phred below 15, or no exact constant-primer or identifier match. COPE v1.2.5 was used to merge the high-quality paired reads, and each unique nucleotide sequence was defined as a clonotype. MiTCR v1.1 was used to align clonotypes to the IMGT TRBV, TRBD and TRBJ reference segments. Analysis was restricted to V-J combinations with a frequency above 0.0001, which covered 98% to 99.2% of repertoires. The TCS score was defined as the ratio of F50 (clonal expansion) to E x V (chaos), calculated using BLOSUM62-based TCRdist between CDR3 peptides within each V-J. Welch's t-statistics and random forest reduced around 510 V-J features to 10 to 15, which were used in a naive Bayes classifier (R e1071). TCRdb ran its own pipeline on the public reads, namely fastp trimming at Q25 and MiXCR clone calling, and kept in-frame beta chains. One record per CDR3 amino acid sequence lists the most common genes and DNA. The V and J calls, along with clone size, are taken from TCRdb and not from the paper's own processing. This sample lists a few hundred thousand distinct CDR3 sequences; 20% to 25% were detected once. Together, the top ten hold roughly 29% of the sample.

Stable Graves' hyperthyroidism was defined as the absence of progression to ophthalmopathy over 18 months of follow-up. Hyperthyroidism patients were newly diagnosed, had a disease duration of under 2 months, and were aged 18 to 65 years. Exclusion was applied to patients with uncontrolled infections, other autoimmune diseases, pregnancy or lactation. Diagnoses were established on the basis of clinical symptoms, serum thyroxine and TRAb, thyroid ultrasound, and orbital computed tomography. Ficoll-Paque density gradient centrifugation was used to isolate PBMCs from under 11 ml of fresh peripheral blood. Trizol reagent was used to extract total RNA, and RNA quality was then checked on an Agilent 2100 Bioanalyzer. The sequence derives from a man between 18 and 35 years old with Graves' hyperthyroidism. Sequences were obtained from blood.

The CDR3 is CASTGGASYEQYF. In nucleotides, the sequence is TGTGCCAGCACAGGGGGCGCATCCTACGAGCAGTACTTC. The V and J segments used are TRBV28 and TRBJ2-7, with 8 junctional bases fitting TRBD1. CDR1 MDHEN and CDR2 SYDVKM were looked up in the germline V gene. Clipping removes 7 bases from V and 1 base from J, with 3 as the unmatched junction base count. Inclusive of the bounding cysteine and phenylalanine, the CDR3 is 13 residues long. Solely the CDR3 DNA is kept, with 39 bases framed from the first base.